This T cell receptor beta chain was identified in a study of technical replicates of blood from several donors. TCRdb's table, derived via immunoSEQ multiplex PCR, lists solely in-frame clones and lacks some. The sample contains 60,000 to 80,000 clones, approximately 91% of which appear only once. The trim removed 4 bases at V and 0 bases at J, leaving 6 bases unmatched. CDR1 and CDR2 (germline): SGHTA, FQGNSA. The CDR3 has 18 residues. The chain combines TRBV7-2 with TRBJ2-1, with 13 bases fitting TRBD2. This sequence was found in a human donor in good health. Some clones in this sample may be carry-over from other donors' samples. Sequencing used PBMCs. Here the CDR3 reads CASSSGLAGISSYNEQFF. CDR3 nucleotide sequence: TGTGCCAGCAGCTCGGGACTAGCGGGAATAAGCTCCTACAATGAGCAGTTCTTC.